This T cell receptor beta chain comes out of a study of shared clonotypes between healthy human individuals. Method: immunoSEQ multiplex PCR; TCRdb's copy keeps in-frame clones and lacks some. In the table there are hundreds of thousands of clones, roughly 70% of which are singletons. This clone was counted between two and nine times. Germline V lookup: CDR1 MNHNY, CDR2 SVGAGI (reference sequence). The CDR3 spans 12 residues. V was trimmed by 4 bases and J by 4 bases, leaving 6 bases between them. The J gene is TRBJ2-3, the V gene TRBV6-6; D not resolved. The receptor was derived from a woman aged 25-40 years in good health. The sequenced material came from memory CD4+ T cells sorted from blood. As to subset: CD45RA-negative fraction. The CDR3 loop is CASSWVADTQYF. The CDR3 DNA follows: TGTGCCAGCAGTTGGGTGGCAGATACGCAGTATTTT.